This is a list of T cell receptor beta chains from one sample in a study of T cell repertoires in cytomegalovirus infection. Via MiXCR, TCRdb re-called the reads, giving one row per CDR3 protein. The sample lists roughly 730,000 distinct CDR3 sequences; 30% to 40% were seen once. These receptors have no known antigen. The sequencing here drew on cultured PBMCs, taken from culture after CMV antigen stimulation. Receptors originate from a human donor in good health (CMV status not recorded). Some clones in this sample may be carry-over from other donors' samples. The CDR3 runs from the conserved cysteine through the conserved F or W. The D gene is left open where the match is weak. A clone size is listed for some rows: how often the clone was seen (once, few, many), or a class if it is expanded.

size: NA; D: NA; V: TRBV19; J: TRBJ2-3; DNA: TGTGCCAGTAGTACCCCGGGGCTTACGGATACGCAGTATTTT; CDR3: CASSTPGLTDTQYF
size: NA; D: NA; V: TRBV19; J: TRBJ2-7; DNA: TGTGCCAGTAGTATTTTAGCATCACGGACCTACGAGCAGTACTTC; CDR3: CASSILASRTYEQYF
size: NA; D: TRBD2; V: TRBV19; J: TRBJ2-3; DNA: TGTGCCAGTAGTATCGGAGGGGGACTAGCGGGGGCCTCAGATACGCAGTATTTT; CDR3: CASSIGGGLAGASDTQYF
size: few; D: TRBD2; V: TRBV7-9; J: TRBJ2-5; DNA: TGTGCCAGCAGCACTCAGGGACTAGCGGGAAATCAAGAGACCCAGTACTTC; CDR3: CASSTQGLAGNQETQYF
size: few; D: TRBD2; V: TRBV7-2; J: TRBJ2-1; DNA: TGTGCCAGCAGCTTCGGGCTAGCGGGAAAGGACTCCTACAATGAGCAGTTCTTC; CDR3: CASSFGLAGKDSYNEQFF
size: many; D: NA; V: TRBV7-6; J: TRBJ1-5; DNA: TGTGCCAGCAGCTTAGAAACGGGATACAATCAGCCCCAGCATTTT; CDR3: CASSLETGYNQPQHF
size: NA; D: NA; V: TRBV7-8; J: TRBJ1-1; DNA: TGTGCCAGCAGCTCGGCGAGGGCGGTCACTGAAGCTTTCTTT; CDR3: CASSSARAVTEAFF
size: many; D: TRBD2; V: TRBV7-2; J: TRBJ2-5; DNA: TGTGCCAGCAGCTTAGTTGGGTCGGGGGGGCCGGAGACCCAGTACTTC; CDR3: CASSLVGSGGPETQYF
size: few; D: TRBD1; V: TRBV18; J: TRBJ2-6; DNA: TGTGCCAGCTCACCAATCGGGACAGGGACACCTGGGGCCAACGTCCTGACTTTC; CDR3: CASSPIGTGTPGANVLTF
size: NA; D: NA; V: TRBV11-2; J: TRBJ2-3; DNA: TGTGCCAGCAGGTCCATGACTAGCACAGATACGCAGTATTTT; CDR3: CASRSMTSTDTQYF
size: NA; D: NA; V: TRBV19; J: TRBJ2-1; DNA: TGTGCCAGTAGTATTAGTGGATTGTACAATGAGCAGTTCTTC; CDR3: CASSISGLYNEQFF
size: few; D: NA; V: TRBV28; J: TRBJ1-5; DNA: TGTGCCAGCAGAGGGTGGACAGAAAGAAATCAGCCCCAGCATTTT; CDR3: CASRGWTERNQPQHF
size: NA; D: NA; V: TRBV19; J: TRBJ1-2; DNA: TGTGCCAGTAGTATGATGATTGGGAGTTATGACACCTTC; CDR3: CASSMMIGSYDTF
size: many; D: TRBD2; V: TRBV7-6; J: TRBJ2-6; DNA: TGTGCCAGCAGCCCGGGACTAGCGGGTAGCTCTGGGGCCAACGTCCTGACTTTC; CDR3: CASSPGLAGSSGANVLTF
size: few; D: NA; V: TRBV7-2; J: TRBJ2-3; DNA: TGTGCCAGCAGCTTAGTCAGGGGACTCGTGGGTGATGATACGCAGTATTTT; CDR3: CASSLVRGLVGDDTQYF
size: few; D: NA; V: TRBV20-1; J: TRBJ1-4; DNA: TGCAGTGCTAGAGATACGGGCAGGGGAAATGAAAAACTGTTTTTT; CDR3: CSARDTGRGNEKLFF
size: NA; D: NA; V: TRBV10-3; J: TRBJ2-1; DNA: TGTGCCATCAGTGACGGTGATGAGCAGTTCTTC; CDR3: CAISDGDEQFF
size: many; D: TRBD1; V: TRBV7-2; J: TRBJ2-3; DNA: TGTGCCAGTAACTACAGGGGGCTGGGGACAGATACGCAGTATTTT; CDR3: CASNYRGLGTDTQYF
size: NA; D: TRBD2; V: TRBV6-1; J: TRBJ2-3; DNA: TGTGCCAGCAGTGAATTGTATAGCGGGGCAGATACGCAGTATTTT; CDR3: CASSELYSGADTQYF
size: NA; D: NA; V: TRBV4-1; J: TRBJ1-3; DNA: TGCGCCAGCAGCCACGGGGGGGCGCGCTCCTTTGGAAACACCATATATTTT; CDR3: CASSHGGARSFGNTIYF
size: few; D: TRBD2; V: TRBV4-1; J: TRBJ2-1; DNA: TGCGCCAGCAGCCCCAACCCCGGGACTAGTAATGAGCAGTTCTTC; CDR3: CASSPNPGTSNEQFF
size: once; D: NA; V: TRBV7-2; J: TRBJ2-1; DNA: TGTGCCAGCAACTTAGGGCGGGGCCGATCCTACGAGCAGTTCTTC; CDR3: CASNLGRGRSYEQFF
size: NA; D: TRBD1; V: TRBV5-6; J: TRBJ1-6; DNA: TGTGCCAGCAGCTTAGGGTTCACAGGGGATTCACCCCTCCACTTT; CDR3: CASSLGFTGDSPLHF
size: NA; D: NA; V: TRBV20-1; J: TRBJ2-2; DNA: TGCAGTGCTAGTGGCTACCCGAACACCGGGGAGCTGTTTTTT; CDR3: CSASGYPNTGELFF
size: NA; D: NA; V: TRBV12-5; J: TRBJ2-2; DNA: TGTGCTAGTGGTCCCGCCCCCGGCTTAGAAATCACCGGGGAGCTGTTTTTT; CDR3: CASGPAPGLEITGELFF
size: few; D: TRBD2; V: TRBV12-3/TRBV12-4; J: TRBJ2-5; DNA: TGTGCCAGCAGGACCACGGCGGGAGTAGAGACCCAGTACTTC; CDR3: CASRTTAGVETQYF
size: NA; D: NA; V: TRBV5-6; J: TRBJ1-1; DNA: TGTGCCAGCAGCTCGTCCCCCCGGGACACTGAAGCTTTCTTT; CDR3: CASSSSPRDTEAFF
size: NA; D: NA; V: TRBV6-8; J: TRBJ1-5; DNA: TGTGCCAGCAACAGACCCGATCAGCCCCAGCATTTT; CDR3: CASNRPDQPQHF
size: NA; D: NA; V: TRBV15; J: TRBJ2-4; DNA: TGTGCCACCAGCAGACCCAGGAGAGACATTCAGTACTTC; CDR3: CATSRPRRDIQYF
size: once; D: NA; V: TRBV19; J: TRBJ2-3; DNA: TGTGCCAGTAGTATAGGGGAGGACACAGATACGCAGTATTTT; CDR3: CASSIGEDTDTQYF
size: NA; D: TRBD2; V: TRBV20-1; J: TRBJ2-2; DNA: TGCAGTGCTAGGGCGGCGGGAGGGGTCGGCACCGGGGAGCTGTTTTTT; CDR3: CSARAAGGVGTGELFF
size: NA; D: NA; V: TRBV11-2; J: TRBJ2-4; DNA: TGTGCCAGCAGCTTATTCGGGCTAGCAGGGGAACAAAACATTCAGTACTTC; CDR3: CASSLFGLAGEQNIQYF
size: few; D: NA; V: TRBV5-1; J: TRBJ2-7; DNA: TGCGCCAGCAGCTTGAGGGCAGGCCCCGTTTTCTACGAGCAGTACTTC; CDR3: CASSLRAGPVFYEQYF
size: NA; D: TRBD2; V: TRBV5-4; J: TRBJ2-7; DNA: TGTGCCAGCAGCAGCGCCGGGACTAGCGTTAGGTACGAGCAGTACTTC; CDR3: CASSSAGTSVRYEQYF
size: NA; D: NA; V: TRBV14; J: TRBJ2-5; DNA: TGTGCCAGCAGCCAAGGCCCACCGTTGGGGGACCAGTACTTC; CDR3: CASSQGPPLGDQYF
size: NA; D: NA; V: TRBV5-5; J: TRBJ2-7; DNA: TGTGCCAGCAGCTTGGTCGGACAGCAGAACGAGCAGTACTTC; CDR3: CASSLVGQQNEQYF
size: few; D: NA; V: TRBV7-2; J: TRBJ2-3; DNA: TGTGCCAGCAGCTTAGTCTTCCCAGATACGCAGTATTTT; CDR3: CASSLVFPDTQYF
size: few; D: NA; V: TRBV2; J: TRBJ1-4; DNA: TGTGCCAGTAGAACGGCACGCGGACGGAATGAAAAACTGTTTTTT; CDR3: CASRTARGRNEKLFF
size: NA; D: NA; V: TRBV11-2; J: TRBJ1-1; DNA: TGTGCCAGCACCACCGGCCCCTCGGGCACTGAAGCTTTCTTT; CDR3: CASTTGPSGTEAFF
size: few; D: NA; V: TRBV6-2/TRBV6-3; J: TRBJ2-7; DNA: TGTGCCAGCAGTTACGAACCACTGGTCTACGAGCAGTACTTC; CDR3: CASSYEPLVYEQYF
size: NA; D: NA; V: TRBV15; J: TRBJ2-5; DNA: TGTGCCACCAGCACCACAGGAGTGGAGACCCAGTACTTC; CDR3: CATSTTGVETQYF
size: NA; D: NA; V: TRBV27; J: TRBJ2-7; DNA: TGTGCCAGCAGTCCCTCTGCTCTAAACGAGCAGTACTTC; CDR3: CASSPSALNEQYF
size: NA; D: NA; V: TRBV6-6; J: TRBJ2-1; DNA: TGTGCCACCACCACTAGCACGTACAATGAGCAGTTCTTC; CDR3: CATTTSTYNEQFF
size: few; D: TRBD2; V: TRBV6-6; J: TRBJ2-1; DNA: TGTGCCAGCACTACACTAGCGGGAGCGGGGAATGAGCAGTTCTTC; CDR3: CASTTLAGAGNEQFF
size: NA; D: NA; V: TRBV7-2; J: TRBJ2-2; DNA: TGTGCCAGCAGCCACCTCGGGGGCGGGGATACCGGGGAGCTGTTTTTT; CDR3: CASSHLGGGDTGELFF
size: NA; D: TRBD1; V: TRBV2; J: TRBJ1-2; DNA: TGTGCCAGCATAGCGGACAGGGGGCATGGCTATGGCTACACCTTC; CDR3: CASIADRGHGYGYTF
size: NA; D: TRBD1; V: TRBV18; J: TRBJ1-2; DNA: TGTGCCAGCTCAGAGGACAGGGCAGGCTATGGCTACACCTTC; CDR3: CASSEDRAGYGYTF
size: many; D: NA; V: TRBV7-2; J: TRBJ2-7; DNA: TGTGCCAGCAGCTTAGGGCTAGCTGACGAGCAGTACTTC; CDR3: CASSLGLADEQYF
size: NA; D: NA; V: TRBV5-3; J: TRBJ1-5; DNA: TGTGCCAGCAGCCGCGGGGTGGAGAGCAATCAGCCCCAGCATTTT; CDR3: CASSRGVESNQPQHF
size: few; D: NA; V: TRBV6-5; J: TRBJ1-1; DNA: TGTGCCAGCAGTTACTCTTTGAATATGAACACTGAAGCTTTCTTT; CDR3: CASSYSLNMNTEAFF
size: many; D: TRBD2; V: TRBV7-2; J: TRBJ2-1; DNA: TGTGCCAGCAGCTTTAGCGGGAGGACCTACAATGAGCAGTTCTTC; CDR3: CASSFSGRTYNEQFF
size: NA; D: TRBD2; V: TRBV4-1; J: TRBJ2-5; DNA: TGCGCCAGCAGCCAAGGAGCCGGGGGAGGGGAGACCCAGTACTTC; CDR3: CASSQGAGGGETQYF
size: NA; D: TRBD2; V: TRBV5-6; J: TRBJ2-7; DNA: TGTGCCAGCAGCCGACTAGCGGGGAAATACGAGCAGTACTTC; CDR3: CASSRLAGKYEQYF
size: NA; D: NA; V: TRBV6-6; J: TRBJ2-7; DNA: TGTGCCAGCAGTTACTCGCCCTTCACCTACGAGCAGTACTTC; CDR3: CASSYSPFTYEQYF
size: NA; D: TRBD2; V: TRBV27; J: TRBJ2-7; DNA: TGTGCCAGCAGTTCCCCCTTTGCGGGAGGGAGCTCCTACGAGCAGTACTTC; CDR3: CASSSPFAGGSSYEQYF
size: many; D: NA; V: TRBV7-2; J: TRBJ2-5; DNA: TGTGCCAGCAGCTTAGGGGGGCGCCAAGAGACCCAGTACTTC; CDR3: CASSLGGRQETQYF
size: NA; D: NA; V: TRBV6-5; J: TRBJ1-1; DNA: TGTGCCAGCACTAAGGACCTAAACACTGAAGCTTTCTTT; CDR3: CASTKDLNTEAFF
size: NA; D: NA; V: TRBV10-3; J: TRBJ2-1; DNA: TGTGCCATCGGCCAGAATTTCGCCAGCTCCTACAATGAGCAGTTCTTC; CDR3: CAIGQNFASSYNEQFF
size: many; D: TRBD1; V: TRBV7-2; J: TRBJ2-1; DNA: TGTGCCAGCAGCTACAGGGGGCAGGCCTCCTACAATGAGCAGTTCTTC; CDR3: CASSYRGQASYNEQFF
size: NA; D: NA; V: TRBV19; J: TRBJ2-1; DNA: TGTGCCAGTAGTATAGCGTCCCCCTCCTACAATGAGCAGTTCTTC; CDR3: CASSIASPSYNEQFF